A single sample is the source of the 12 T cell receptor beta chains below, sequenced in a study of blood T cells in healthy people across ages. Through a sample-barcoded 5' primer and a J-beta primer mix, a second PCR was run for roughly 6 to 11 cycles. Via MiXCR, TCRdb re-called the 5' RACE reads, giving one row per CDR3 protein. The table records 850,000 to 950,000 distinct CDR3 sequences, 29% of them present only once. The sequenced sample consisted of blood. These receptors were collected from a woman over 75 in good health.

About this clonotype: The DNA is left out, because the CDR3 cannot be placed on it with certainty; the CDR3 is given as TCRdb lists it. The chain is built from TRBV27 and TRBJ1-1; the table's D call, TRBD1, was not checked against the DNA. The CDR3 is made up of 14 amino acids, end residues included. Germline values: CDR1 MNHEY, CDR2 SMNVEV (reference sequence). The CDR3: CASSSSQDTAEAFF.

This chain connects TRBV27 to TRBJ2-1; 10 bases are a match to TRBD2. The trim removed 9 bases at V and 7 bases at J, leaving 9 bases unmatched. There are 14 residues in the CDR3. The germline V gene encodes CDR1 MNHEY and CDR2 SMNVEV (reference sequence). The CDR3 sequence: CARRRTSGYNEQFF. In DNA, the CDR3 is TGTGCCAGACGGCGGACTAGCGGATATAATGAGCAGTTCTTC.

At least ten counts were recorded for this clonotype. This chain uses TRBV6-2 or TRBV6-3 with TRBJ2-1; D might be TRBD2 (5 bases). The V end lost 0 bases, the J end lost 8 bases, and 11 bases lay between the germline ends. The CDR3 runs 14 residues. CDR1 and CDR2 (germline): MNHEY, SVGEGT. The CDR3 spells CASSYSTSSHEQFF. The CDR3 region has the DNA TGTGCCAGCAGTTACTCGACTTCTAGCCATGAGCAGTTCTTC.

The genes are TRBV14 and TRBJ2-3; the D is unclear. The CDR3 extends over 14 amino acids. Germline V gene data show CDR1 as SGHDN and CDR2 as FVKESK. With 0 bases removed from V and 9 bases from J, the gap between germline ends came to 13 bases. The CDR3 bases are TGTGCCAGCAGCCAAGATCTGGGGTATCCCACGCAGTATTTT. Protein: CASSQDLGYPTQYF.

The chain combines TRBV27 with TRBJ2-1, with D perhaps matching TRBD1 (6 bases). V was pared by 3 bases and J by 9 bases, with 12 bases between. CDR1 and CDR2 from the germline V gene are MNHEY and SMNVEV (reference sequence). This CDR3 has 13 residues. The CDR3 spells CASSFTGHTEQFF. The CDR3, as DNA: TGTGCCAGCAGTTTCACAGGGCACACTGAGCAGTTCTTC.

This clonotype showed up just a few times. The CDR3 nucleotides read TGTGCCAGCAGCCAAGCCGGGGGTAGGTACGAGCAGTACTTC. This sequence encodes CASSQAGGRYEQYF. This sequence joins TRBV3-1 and TRBJ2-7, with a tentative D call TRBD2 (6 bases). Germline V CDR1 and CDR2: LGHDT, YNNKEL (reference sequence). Trimming stripped 1 base from V and 4 bases from J, with 11 bases between. CDR3 size: 14 residues.

Of note for this clonotype: One end of the junction does not line up with germline, which may come from a read error. The chain employs TRBV20-1 and TRBJ1-4; D gene ambiguous. This CDR3 has 14 residues. The germline V gene has CDR1 DFQATT and CDR2 SNEGSKA (reference sequence). The CDR3 DNA reads as TGCAGTGCTACCGGATCAGCCTCTTTTGAAAAACGGTTTTTT. This encodes CSATGSASFEKRFF.

This clonotype was seen a handful of times. At one boundary the junction diverges from the germline segment, which might be a read error. The chain joins TRBV20-1 to TRBJ2-1; 11 bases fit TRBD2. This CDR3 has 16 residues. CDR1 and CDR2 (germline): DFQATT, SNEGSKA (reference sequence). The CDR3 coding sequence is TGCGGTGCTAGAGAGGCTAGCGGGGGGCGGGTTAATGAGCAGTTCTTC. This encodes CGAREASGGRVNEQFF.

V gene TRBV30 combines with J gene TRBJ2-7; maybe TRBD2 (6 bases). From germline, CDR1 is GTSNPN and CDR2 SVGIG (reference sequence). V lost 2 bases, J lost 7 bases, and 9 bases lay in between. CDR3 length: 11 residues. The CDR3: CAWSWRGEQYF. The DNA of the CDR3 is TGTGCCTGGAGTTGGAGGGGTGAGCAGTACTTC.

The table lists this clonotype with many counts. One base away lies a much larger clone, so this may be a sequencing read error. The chain recombines TRBV30 with TRBJ2-7; D unresolved. The V end lost 2 bases, the J end lost 4 bases, and 18 bases lay between the germline ends. CDR1 GTSNPN and CDR2 SVGIG come from the germline V gene (reference sequence). The CDR3 is made up of 15 amino acids. The CDR3 is CAWSSAALGRYEQYF. For the CDR3, the DNA is TGTGCCTGGAGTTCGGCAGCCCTGGGAAGATACGAGCAGTACTTC.

Ten or more counts support this clonotype. The rearrangement joins TRBV6-2 or TRBV6-3 to TRBJ1-5, with D perhaps TRBD1 (5 bases). V lost 5 bases and J lost 1, with 12 bases in between. This CDR3 is built from 15 residues. CDR1 is MNHEY, CDR2 SVGEGT, per germline. CDR3 nucleotides: TGTGCCAGCAGTCGAGAGTACAGGAGCAATCAGCCCCAGCATTTT. Translation: CASSREYRSNQPQHF.

J is TRBJ2-6 and V is TRBV18; no firm D call. The germline V gene encodes CDR1 KGHSH and CDR2 LQKENI. The length of the CDR3 is 18 residues. Deletions cut 1 base from V and 0 bases from J, with 13 bases between. The CDR3 protein is CASSPLSGAFSGANVLTF. In nucleotides, the CDR3 is TGTGCCAGCTCACCACTATCTGGAGCTTTCTCTGGGGCCAACGTCCTGACTTTC. Based on the CDR3 plus reference TRBV18 and TRBJ2-6, the full variable domain is NAGVMQNPRHLVRRRGQEARLRCSPMKGHSHVYWYRQLPEEGLKFMVYLQKENIIDESGMPKERFSAEFPKEGPSILRIQQVVRGDSAAYFCASSPLSGAFSGANVLTFGAGSRLTVL.